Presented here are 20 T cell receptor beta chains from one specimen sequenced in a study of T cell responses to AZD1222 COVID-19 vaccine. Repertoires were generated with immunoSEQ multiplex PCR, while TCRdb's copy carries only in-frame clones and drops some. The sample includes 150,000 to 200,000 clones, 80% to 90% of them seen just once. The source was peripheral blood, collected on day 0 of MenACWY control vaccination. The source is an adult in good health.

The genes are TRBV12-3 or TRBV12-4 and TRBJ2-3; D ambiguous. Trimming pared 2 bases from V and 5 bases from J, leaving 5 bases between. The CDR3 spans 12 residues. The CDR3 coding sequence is TGTGCCAGCAGTTTAAGTGGAGATACGCAGTATTTT. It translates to CASSLSGDTQYF.

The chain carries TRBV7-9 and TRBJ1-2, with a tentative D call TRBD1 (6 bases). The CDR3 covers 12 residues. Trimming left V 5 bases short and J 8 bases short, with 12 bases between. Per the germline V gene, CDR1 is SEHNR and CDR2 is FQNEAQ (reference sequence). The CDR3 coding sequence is TGTGCCAGCAGCGCAACAGGGATCGGCTACACCTTC. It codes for CASSATGIGYTF.

This chain's CDR3 is CASSPRTGSSYEQYF. CDR3 bases: TGTGCCAGCAGCCCCAGGACAGGGAGTTCCTACGAGCAGTACTTC. The rearrangement joins TRBV7-9 to TRBJ2-7; 8 positions match TRBD1. Germline V gene sequence: CDR1 SEHNR, CDR2 FQNEAQ (reference sequence). Trimming took 5 bases from V and 1 from J; bases not matched to a gene: 7. The CDR3 extends over 15 amino acids.

CDR3 sequence: CASKMGFSEAFF. The CDR3 DNA sequence: TGTGCCAGTAAAATGGGTTTCTCTGAAGCTTTCTTT. This sequence joins TRBV19 and TRBJ1-1; D not certain. The germline V gene has CDR1 LNHDA and CDR2 SQIVND (reference sequence). Trimming left V 7 bases short and J 6 bases short, with 12 bases between. This CDR3 region has 12 residues.

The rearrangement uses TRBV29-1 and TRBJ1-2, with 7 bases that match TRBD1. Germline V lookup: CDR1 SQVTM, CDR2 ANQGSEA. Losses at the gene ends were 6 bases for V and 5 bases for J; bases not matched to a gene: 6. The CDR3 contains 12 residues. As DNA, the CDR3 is TGCAGCGTCGGGACAGTAGGGTATGGCTACACCTTC. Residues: CSVGTVGYGYTF. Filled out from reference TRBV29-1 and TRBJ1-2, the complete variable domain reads SAVISQKPSRDICQRGTSLTIQCQVDSQVTMMFWYRQQPGQSLTLIATANQGSEATYESGFVIDKFPISRPNLTFSTLTVSNMSPEDSSIYLCSVGTVGYGYTFGSGTRLTVV.

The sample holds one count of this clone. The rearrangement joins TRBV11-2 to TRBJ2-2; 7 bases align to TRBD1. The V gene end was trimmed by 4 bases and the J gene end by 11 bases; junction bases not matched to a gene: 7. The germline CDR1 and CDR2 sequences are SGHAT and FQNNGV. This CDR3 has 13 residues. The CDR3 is CASSWDSYRELFF. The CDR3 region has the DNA TGTGCCAGCAGCTGGGACAGCTACCGTGAGCTGTTTTTT.

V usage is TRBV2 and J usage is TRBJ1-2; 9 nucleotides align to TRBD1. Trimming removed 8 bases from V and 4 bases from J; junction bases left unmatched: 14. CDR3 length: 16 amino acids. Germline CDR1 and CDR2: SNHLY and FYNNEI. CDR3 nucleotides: TGTGCCAGCCCCTCGACAGGGGGTTCTAACCTCTATGGCTACACCTTC. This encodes CASPSTGGSNLYGYTF.

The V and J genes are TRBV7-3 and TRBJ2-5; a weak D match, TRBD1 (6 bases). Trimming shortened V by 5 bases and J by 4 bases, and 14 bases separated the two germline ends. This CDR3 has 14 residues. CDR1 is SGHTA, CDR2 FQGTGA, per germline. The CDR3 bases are TGTGCCAGCAGCCCAACCGGACAGCTAGAGACCCAGTACTTC. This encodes CASSPTGQLETQYF.

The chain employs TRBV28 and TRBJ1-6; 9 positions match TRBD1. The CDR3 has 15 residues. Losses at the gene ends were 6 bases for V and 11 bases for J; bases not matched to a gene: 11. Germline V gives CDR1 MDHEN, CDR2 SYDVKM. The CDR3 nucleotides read TGTGCCAGCAGCCTCACCGGGACAGGGAGCGCACCCCTCCACTTT. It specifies CASSLTGTGSAPLHF.

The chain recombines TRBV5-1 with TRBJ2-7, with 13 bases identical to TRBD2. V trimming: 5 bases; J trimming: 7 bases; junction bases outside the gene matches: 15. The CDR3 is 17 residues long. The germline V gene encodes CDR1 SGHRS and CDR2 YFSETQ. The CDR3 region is CASSSSGTSGAGGEQYF. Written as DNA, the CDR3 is TGCGCCAGCAGTTCCTCCGGGACTAGCGGGGCCGGTGGGGAGCAGTACTTC.

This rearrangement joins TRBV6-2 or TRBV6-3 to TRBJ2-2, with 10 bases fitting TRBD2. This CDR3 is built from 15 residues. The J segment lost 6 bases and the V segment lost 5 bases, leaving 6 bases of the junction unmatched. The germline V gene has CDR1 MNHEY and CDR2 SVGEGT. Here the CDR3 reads CASSLVAGGAGELFF. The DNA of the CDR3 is TGTGCCAGCAGTCTTGTAGCGGGGGGCGCCGGGGAGCTGTTTTTT.

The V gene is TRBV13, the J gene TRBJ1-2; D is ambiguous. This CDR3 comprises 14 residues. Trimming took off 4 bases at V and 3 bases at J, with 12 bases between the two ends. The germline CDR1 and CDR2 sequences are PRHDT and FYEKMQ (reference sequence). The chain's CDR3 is CASSSNIGYYGYTF. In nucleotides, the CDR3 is TGTGCCAGCAGCTCTAACATTGGCTACTATGGCTACACCTTC.

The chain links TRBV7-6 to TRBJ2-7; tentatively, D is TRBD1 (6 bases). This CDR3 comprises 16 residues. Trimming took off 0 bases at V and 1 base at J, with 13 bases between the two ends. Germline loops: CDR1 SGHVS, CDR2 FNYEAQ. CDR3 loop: CASSLAGADPSYEQYF. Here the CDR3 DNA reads TGTGCCAGCAGCTTAGCGGGGGCCGATCCGTCCTACGAGCAGTACTTC.

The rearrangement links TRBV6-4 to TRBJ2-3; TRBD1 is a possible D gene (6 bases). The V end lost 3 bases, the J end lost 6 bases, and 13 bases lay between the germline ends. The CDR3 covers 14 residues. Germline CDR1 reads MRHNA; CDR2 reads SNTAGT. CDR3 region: CASSETGTRDTQYF. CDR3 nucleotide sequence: TGTGCCAGCAGTGAGACTGGGACAAGGGATACGCAGTATTTT.

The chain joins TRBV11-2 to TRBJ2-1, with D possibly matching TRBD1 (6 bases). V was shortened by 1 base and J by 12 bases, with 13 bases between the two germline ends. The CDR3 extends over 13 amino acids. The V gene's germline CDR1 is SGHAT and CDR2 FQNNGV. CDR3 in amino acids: CASSLVSSRGQFF. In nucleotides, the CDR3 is TGTGCCAGCAGCTTAGTTAGTTCCAGGGGGCAGTTCTTC.

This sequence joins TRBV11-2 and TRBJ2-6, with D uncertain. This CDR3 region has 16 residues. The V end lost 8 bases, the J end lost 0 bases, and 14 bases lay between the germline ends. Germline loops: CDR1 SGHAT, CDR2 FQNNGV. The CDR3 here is CASSSDGSSGANVLTF. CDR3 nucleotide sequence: TGTGCCAGCTCCTCGGACGGCAGCTCTGGGGCCAACGTCCTGACTTTC.

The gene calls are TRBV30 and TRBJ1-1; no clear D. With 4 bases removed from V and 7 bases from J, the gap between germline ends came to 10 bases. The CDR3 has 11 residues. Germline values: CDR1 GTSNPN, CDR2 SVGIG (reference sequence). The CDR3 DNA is TGTGCCTGGACCTTCAGGAATGAAGCTTTCTTT. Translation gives CAWTFRNEAFF.

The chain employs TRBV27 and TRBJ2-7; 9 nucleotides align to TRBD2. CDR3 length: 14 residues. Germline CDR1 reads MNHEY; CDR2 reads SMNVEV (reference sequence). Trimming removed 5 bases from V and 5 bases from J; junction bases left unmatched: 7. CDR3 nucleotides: TGTGCCAGCAGTCCCGTGGTAGCGGGAGACGAGCAGTACTTC. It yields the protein CASSPVVAGDEQYF.

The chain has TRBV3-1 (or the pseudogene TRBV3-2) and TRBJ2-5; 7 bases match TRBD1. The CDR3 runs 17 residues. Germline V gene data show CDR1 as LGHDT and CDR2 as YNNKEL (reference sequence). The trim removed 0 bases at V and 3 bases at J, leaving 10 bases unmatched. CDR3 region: CASSQEGDSKDKETQYF. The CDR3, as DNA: TGTGCCAGCAGCCAAGAGGGGGACAGCAAAGATAAAGAGACCCAGTACTTC.

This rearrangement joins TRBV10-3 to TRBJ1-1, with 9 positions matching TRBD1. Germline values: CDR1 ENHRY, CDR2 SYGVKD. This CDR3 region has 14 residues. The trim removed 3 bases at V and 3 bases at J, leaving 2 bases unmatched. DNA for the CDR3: TGTGCCATCAGTGACCGGACAGGGGACACTGAAGCTTTCTTT. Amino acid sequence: CAISDRTGDTEAFF.